The following is a T cell receptor (beta chain) sequence with its context. This sample was included in a study of PD-1 blockade in mismatch repair-deficient tumors. Using immunoSEQ multiplex PCR, the repertoire was profiled, and TCRdb retains in-frame clones only, with some absent. Of 40,000 to 65,000 clones in the sample, 81% are singletons; the top ten hold 7% to 8.5%. Trimming at V came to 5 bases and at J to 2 bases, leaving 6 bases not matched to a gene. The CDR3 runs to 17 residues. Germline-derived CDR1 and CDR2 are SEHNR and FQNEAQ (reference sequence). This specimen consisted of peripheral blood, obtained approximately 20 weeks after starting pembrolizumab. The V call is TRBV7-9, the J call TRBJ2-1, with 13 bases matching TRBD2. The source of this sequence is an adult with mismatch repair-deficient cancer. CDR3 nucleotide sequence: TGTGCCAGCAGCGTAGGGACTAGCGGGGACGCCTACAATGAGCAGTTCTTC. Translation gives CASSVGTSGDAYNEQFF.